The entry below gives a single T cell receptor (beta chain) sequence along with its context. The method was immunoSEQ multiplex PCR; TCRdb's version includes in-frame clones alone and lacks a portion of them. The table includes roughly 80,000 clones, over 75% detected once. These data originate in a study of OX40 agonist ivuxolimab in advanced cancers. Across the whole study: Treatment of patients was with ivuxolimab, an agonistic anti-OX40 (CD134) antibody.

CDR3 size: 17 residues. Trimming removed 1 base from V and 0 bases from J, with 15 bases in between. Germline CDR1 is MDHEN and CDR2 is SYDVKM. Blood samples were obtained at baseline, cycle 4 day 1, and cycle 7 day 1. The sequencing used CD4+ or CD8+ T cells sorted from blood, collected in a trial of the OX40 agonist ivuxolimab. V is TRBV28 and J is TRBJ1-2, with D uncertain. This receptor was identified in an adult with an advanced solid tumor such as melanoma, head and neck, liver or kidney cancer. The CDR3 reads CASSLSDGRKANYGYTF. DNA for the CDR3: TGTGCCAGCAGTTTATCCGACGGCCGAAAGGCTAACTATGGCTACACCTTC.